The next 9 T cell receptor beta chains were all read from a single sample in a study of shared clonotypes between healthy human individuals. Method: immunoSEQ multiplex PCR; TCRdb's copy keeps in-frame clones and lacks some. The sample includes about 1 million clones, more than 65% of them seen just once. The sequencing sample was made of memory CD4+ T cells sorted from blood. This sample's subset: CD45RA-negative fraction. These receptors were taken from a man aged 18 to 30 in good health.

The rearrangement joins TRBV4-3 to TRBJ1-2; D call uncertain. Germline-derived CDR1 and CDR2 are LGHNA and YSLEER. V lost 0 bases, J lost 5 bases, and 13 bases lay in between. The CDR3 covers 15 residues. CDR3 loop: CASSQDDKGFYGYTF. The CDR3 DNA follows: TGCGCCAGCAGCCAAGATGATAAGGGTTTTTATGGCTACACCTTC.

The CDR3: CASRPTATNEKLFF. As DNA, the CDR3 is TGCGCCAGCAGGCCTACAGCAACTAATGAAAAACTGTTTTTT. The chain couples TRBV5-1 to TRBJ1-4; D remains unclear. V shed 5 bases and J shed 0 bases, with 8 bases lying between them. Germline-derived CDR1 and CDR2 are SGHRS and YFSETQ. CDR3 length equals 14 residues.

This clone was seen only once. The V and J genes are TRBV7-9 and TRBJ2-7; D call uncertain. Germline V gene data show CDR1 as SEHNR and CDR2 as FQNEAQ (reference sequence). V shed 3 bases and J shed 5 bases, with 11 bases lying between them. This CDR3 spans 13 amino acids. CDR3 coding DNA: TGTGCCAGCAGCTTTATAGGGAATGACGAGCAGTACTTC. Its translation: CASSFIGNDEQYF.

Note on this clone: Other DNA sequences from this sample encode an identical CDR3 as well. The rearrangement joins TRBV2 to TRBJ2-2; 9 bases are a match to TRBD1. V lost 4 bases and J lost 4; bases outside the gene matches: 1. The V gene's germline CDR1 is SNHLY and CDR2 FYNNEI. The CDR3 spans 14 residues. CDR3 bases: TGTGCCAGCAGTGGACAGGGGGTCACCGGGGAGCTGTTTTTT. Encoded protein: CASSGQGVTGELFF. The full variable domain, rest sourced from reference TRBV2 and TRBJ2-2, is EPEVTQTPSHQVTQMGQEVILRCVPISNHLYFYWYRQILGQKVEFLVSFYNNEISEKSEIFDDQFSVERPDGSNFTLKIRSTKLEDSAMYFCASSGQGVTGELFFGEGSRLTVL.

The V call is TRBV4-1, the J call TRBJ1-2; weak D call: TRBD1 (6 bases). V gave up 4 bases and J gave up 0 bases, with 12 bases separating them. The CDR3 length is 15 residues. Germline CDR1 is MGHRA and CDR2 is YSYEKL. The CDR3 bases are TGCGCCAGCAGCCTTAGGGGGGAGGCTAACTATGGCTACACCTTC. Translation: CASSLRGEANYGYTF.

As for this clone: The germline gene is not matched at one end of the junction; a read error may be the cause. The rearrangement uses TRBV28 and TRBJ2-5; D is perhaps TRBD1 or TRBD2 (6 bases each). CDR1 and CDR2 from the germline V gene are MDHEN and SYDVKM. This CDR3 has 15 residues. The CDR3 region has the DNA TGTGTCAGCAGTTTTGGTCCTGTGGGGGCGGGAACCCAGTACTTC. This codes for CVSSFGPVGAGTQYF.

As regards this clone: The same CDR3 is also encoded by other DNA sequences in this sample. The chain carries TRBV28 and TRBJ1-2; 8 bases map to TRBD1. V dropped 6 bases and J dropped 3; count of bases not matched to a gene: 3. Germline V lookup: CDR1 MDHEN, CDR2 SYDVKM. The CDR3 sequence is 13 residues long. CDR3 loop: CASRRQGYYGYTF. CDR3 coding DNA: TGTGCCAGCAGACGACAGGGGTACTATGGCTACACCTTC.

This chain joins TRBV5-6 and TRBJ1-4; D might be TRBD1 (5 bases). Trimming cost V 5 bases and J 12 bases, with 20 bases left between them. The length of the CDR3 is 14 residues. Germline lookup yields CDR1 SGHDT and CDR2 YYEEEE. CDR3 in amino acids: CASSGGTHRPELFF. Here the CDR3 DNA reads TGTGCCAGCAGTGGGGGGACCCACCGCCCCGAACTGTTTTTT.

The CDR3 region is CASSELDGNYGYTF. In DNA form, the CDR3 reads TGTGCCAGCAGTGAATTAGACGGTAACTATGGCTACACCTTC. This chain joins TRBV2 and TRBJ1-2, with D unclear. The CDR3 sequence is 14 residues long. Germline values: CDR1 SNHLY, CDR2 FYNNEI. Between the trimmed V and J ends, which lost 2 bases and 1 base, there was a span of 8 bases.